The T cell receptor (beta chain) described here comes from a study of T cell responses to AZD1222 COVID-19 vaccine. Regarding the study as a whole: Two AZD1222 doses significantly raised spike-specific TCR breadth and depth over controls. The donor group comprised mostly white British people and more females; the analysis possibly underestimated clonal diversity. Among spike-specific TCRs, nearly half reportedly target unmutated variant regions. Seropositive status at baseline applied to only six AZD1222 recipients.

Regarding this clone: Its target is unknown.

Sequencing was performed with immunoSEQ multiplex PCR; in TCRdb, only in-frame clones are kept and a portion is missing. The sample shows about 88,000 clones, roughly 89% of them seen only once. The TCR originated in an adult who received the AZD1222 COVID-19 vaccine. Sample: peripheral blood, taken 28 days after the second AZD1222 dose.

CDR3 sequence reads: CASSLNPGTELGEQYF. The CDR3 DNA follows: TGTGCCAGCAGCTTAAATCCCGGGACAGAGCTTGGGGAGCAGTACTTC. This rearrangement joins TRBV5-4 to TRBJ2-7, with 7 positions matching TRBD1. The length of the CDR3 is 16 residues. V was pared by 2 bases and J by 7 bases, with 15 bases of the junction left unmatched. Germline-derived CDR1 and CDR2 are SGHNT and YYREEE (reference sequence).